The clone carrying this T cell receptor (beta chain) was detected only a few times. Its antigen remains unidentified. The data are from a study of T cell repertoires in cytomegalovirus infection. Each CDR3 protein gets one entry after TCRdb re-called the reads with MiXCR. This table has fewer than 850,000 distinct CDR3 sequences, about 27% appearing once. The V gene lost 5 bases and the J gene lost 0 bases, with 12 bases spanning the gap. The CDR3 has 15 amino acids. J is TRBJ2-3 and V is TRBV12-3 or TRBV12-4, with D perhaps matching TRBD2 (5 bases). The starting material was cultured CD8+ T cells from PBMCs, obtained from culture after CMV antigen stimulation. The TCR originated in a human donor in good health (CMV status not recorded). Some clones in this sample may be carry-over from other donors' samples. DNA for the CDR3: TGTGCCAGCAGTCTGGGGTGGACTAGCACAGATACGCAGTATTTT. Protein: CASSLGWTSTDTQYF.